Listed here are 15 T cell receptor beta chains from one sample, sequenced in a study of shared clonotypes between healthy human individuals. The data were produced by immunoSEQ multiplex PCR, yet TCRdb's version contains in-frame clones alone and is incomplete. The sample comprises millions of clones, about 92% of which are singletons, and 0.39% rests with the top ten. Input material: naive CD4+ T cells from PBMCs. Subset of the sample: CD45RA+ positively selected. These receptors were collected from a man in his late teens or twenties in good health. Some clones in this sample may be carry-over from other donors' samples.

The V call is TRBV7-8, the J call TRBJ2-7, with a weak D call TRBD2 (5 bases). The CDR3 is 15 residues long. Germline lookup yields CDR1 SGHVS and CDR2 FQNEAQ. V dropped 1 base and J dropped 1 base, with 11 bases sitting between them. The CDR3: CASSLERVRSYEQYF. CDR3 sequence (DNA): TGTGCCAGCAGCTTAGAGAGGGTACGATCCTACGAGCAGTACTTC.

The CDR3 DNA is TGTGCCTGCAGGCCGGGACAGGGGGCAGGCACTGAAGCTTTCTTT. Its translation: CACRPGQGAGTEAFF. The rearrangement uses TRBV30 and TRBJ1-1; the match to TRBD1 covers 12 bases. CDR1 and CDR2 from the germline V gene are GTSNPN and SVGIG (reference sequence). V was pared by 6 bases and J by 4 bases, with 9 bases of the junction left unmatched. The CDR3 contains 15 residues.

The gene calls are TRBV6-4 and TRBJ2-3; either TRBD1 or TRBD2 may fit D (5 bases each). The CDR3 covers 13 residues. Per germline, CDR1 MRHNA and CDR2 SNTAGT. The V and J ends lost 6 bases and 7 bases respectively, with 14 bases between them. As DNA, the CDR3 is TGTGCCAGCAGCAACTCCAGGGAGAATACGCAGTATTTT. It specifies CASSNSRENTQYF.

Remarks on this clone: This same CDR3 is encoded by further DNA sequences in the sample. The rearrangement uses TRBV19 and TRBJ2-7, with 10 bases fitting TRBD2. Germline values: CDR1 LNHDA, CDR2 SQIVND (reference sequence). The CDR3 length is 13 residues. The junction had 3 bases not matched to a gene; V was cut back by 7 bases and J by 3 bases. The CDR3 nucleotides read TGTGCCAGTACTTCTAGCGGGAGCTACGAGCAGTACTTC. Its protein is CASTSSGSYEQYF.

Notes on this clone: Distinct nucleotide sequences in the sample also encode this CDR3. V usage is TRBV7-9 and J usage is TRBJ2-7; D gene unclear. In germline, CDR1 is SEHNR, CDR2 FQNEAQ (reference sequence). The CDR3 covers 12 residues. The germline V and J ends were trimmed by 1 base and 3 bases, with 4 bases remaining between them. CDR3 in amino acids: CASSLVGYEQYF. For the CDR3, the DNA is TGTGCCAGCAGCTTAGTTGGCTACGAGCAGTACTTC.

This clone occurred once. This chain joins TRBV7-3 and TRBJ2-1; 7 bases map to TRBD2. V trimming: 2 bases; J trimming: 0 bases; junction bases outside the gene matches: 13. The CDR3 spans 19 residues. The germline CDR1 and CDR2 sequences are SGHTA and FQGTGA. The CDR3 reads CASSLLPGGPESSYNEQFF. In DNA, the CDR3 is TGTGCCAGCAGCTTACTACCGGGAGGTCCTGAGAGCTCCTACAATGAGCAGTTCTTC.

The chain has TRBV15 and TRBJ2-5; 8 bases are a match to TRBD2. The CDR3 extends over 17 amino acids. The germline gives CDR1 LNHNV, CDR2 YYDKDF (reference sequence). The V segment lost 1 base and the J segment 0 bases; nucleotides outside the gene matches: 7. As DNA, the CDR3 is TGTGCCACCAGCAGAGGTTATGCGGGAGGCTACCAAGAGACCCAGTACTTC. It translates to CATSRGYAGGYQETQYF.

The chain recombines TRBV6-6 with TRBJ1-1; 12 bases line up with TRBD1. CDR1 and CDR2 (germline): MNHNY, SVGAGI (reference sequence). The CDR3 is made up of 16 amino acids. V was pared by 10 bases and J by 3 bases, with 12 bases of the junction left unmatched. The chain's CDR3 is CATGTGGRLSDTEAFF. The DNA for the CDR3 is TGTGCCACTGGGACAGGGGGCCGCTTAAGTGACACTGAAGCTTTCTTT.

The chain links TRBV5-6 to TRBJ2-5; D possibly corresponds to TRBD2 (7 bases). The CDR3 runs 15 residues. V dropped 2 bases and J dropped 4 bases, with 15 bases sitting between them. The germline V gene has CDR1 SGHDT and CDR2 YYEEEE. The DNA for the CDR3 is TGTGCCAGCAGCTTACAGGGAGGGAAGCGAGAGACCCAGTACTTC. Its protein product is CASSLQGGKRETQYF.

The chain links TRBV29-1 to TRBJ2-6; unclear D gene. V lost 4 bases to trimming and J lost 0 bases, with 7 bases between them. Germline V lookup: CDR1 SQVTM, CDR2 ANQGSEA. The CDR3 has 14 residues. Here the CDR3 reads CSVGLISGANVLTF. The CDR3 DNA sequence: TGCAGCGTTGGACTGATCTCTGGGGCCAACGTCCTGACTTTC.

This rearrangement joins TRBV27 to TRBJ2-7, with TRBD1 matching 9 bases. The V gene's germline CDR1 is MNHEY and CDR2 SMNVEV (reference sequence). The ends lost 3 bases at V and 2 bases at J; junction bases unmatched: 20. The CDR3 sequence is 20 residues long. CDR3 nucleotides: TGTGCCAGCAGTTTTTCGGGTGAGGACAGGGGCTACTACGGGGCCTACGAGCAGTACTTC. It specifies CASSFSGEDRGYYGAYEQYF.

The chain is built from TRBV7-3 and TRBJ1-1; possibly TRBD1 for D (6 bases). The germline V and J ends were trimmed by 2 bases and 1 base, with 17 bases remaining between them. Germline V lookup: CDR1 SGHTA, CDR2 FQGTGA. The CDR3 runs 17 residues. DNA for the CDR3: TGTGCCAGCAGCTTATGGTATGTGGGGGCTACGAACACTGAAGCTTTCTTT. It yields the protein CASSLWYVGATNTEAFF.

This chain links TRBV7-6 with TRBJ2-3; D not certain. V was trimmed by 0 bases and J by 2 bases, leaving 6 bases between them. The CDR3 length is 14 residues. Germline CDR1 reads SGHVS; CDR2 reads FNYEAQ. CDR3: CASSLAVNTDTQYF. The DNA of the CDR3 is TGTGCCAGCAGCTTAGCGGTCAACACAGATACGCAGTATTTT.

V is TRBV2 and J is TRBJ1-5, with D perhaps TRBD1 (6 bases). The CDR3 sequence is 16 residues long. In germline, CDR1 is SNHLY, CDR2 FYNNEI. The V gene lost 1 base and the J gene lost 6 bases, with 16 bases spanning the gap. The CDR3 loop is CASSEDGGPGSQPQHF. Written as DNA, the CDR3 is TGTGCCAGCAGTGAAGACGGGGGCCCAGGGAGTCAGCCCCAGCATTTT.

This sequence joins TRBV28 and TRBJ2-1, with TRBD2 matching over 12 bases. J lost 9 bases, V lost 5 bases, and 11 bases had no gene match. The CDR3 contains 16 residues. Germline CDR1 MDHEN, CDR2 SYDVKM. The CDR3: CASSLNRLAGAVEQFF. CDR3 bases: TGTGCCAGCAGTCTCAATCGACTAGCGGGAGCAGTTGAGCAGTTCTTC.